This TCR beta chain was retrieved from a study of blood T cell repertoires in COVID-19. Study summary: Samples taken during acute and convalescent COVID-19 were collected in the United States, Italy and Spain. PBMCs, B-cell-depleted T cells, or T cells provided the cDNA or gDNA that made up the material.

This clone turned up a few times. The J segment lost 6 bases and the V segment lost 6 bases, leaving 14 bases of the junction unmatched. The germline CDR1 and CDR2 sequences are LNHDA and SQIVND (reference sequence). The CDR3 runs 15 residues. Per the original methods: It was from reference gene primer amplification that nucleated cell counts were estimated. Clones were sequenced by immunoSEQ multiplex PCR, and TCRdb holds only the in-frame ones, with some missing. Clonal size and the V and J genes are those of that table, whereas D and trimming came from the DNA. This table has around 280,000 clones, roughly 86% appearing once.

The sequencing input was peripheral blood. This TCR was recovered from a woman in her thirties who had recovered from COVID-19. The gene calls are TRBV19 and TRBJ2-7; 7 nucleotides agree with TRBD1. CDR3 loop: CASSSSTGQWREQYF. CDR3 nucleotides: TGTGCCAGTAGCTCATCCACGGGACAGTGGCGCGAGCAGTACTTC.